This T cell receptor (beta chain) was recovered during a study of cytotoxic CD8 clonotypes in ibrutinib-treated CLL. The germline gives CDR1 KGHSH, CDR2 LQKENI. Between the trimmed V and J ends, which lost 8 bases and 4 bases, there was a span of 14 bases. CDR3 length equals 13 residues. Data came from immunoSEQ multiplex PCR; TCRdb stores just in-frame clones and leaves some out. Here the sample spans over 150,000 clones, about 80% being singletons. Remarks on this clone: Its matching antigen is unknown.

Points from the study as a whole: Sampling times, which were not matched between the groups, differed between sustained-remission patients and progressing patients.

This clonotype originated in a human donor with chronic lymphocytic leukemia. The sample consisted of PBMCs, taken after 12 months of ibrutinib treatment. V usage is TRBV18 and J usage is TRBJ1-1; possibly TRBD1 for D (6 bases). The CDR3 protein is CASDKGGGTEAFF. CDR3 in DNA: TGTGCCAGCGACAAAGGGGGGGGCACTGAAGCTTTCTTT.